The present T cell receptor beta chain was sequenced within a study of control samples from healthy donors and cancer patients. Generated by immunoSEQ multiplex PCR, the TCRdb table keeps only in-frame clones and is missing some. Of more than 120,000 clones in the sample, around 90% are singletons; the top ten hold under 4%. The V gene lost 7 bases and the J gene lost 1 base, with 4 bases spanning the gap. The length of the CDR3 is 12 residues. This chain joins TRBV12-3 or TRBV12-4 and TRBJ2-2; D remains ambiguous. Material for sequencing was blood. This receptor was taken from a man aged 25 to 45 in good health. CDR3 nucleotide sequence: TGTGCCAGCACCGAGAACACCGGGGAGCTGTTTTTT. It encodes CASTENTGELFF.